This T cell receptor beta chain stems from a study of blood T cell repertoires in COVID-19. Looking at the study overall: There were acute and convalescent COVID-19 samples, and they came from the United States, Italy and Spain. PBMCs, B-cell-depleted T cells, or T cells were the source of the cDNA or gDNA that made up the material.

This clone was seen only a few times. In the original analysis: How many nucleated cells were present was estimated from reference gene primer amplification. Profiling relied on immunoSEQ multiplex PCR, and the TCRdb table lists in-frame clones only, not all of them. The V and J calls and clone size are taken from that table; D and trimming were inferred from the DNA. The table shows 100,000 to 150,000 clones, with 80% occurring only once. The TCR comes from a human donor in a cohort sampled during active COVID-19. Sequencing was performed on peripheral blood.

CDR3 sequence (DNA): TGTGCCAGCCAACTAGGACAGGGCTCAGGATCACCCCTCCACTTT. It specifies CASQLGQGSGSPLHF. V usage is TRBV19 and J usage is TRBJ1-6, with 8 bases that match TRBD1. Trimming at V came to 9 bases and at J to 10 bases, leaving 14 bases not matched to a gene. This CDR3 spans 15 amino acids. The V gene's germline CDR1 is LNHDA and CDR2 SQIVND (reference sequence).